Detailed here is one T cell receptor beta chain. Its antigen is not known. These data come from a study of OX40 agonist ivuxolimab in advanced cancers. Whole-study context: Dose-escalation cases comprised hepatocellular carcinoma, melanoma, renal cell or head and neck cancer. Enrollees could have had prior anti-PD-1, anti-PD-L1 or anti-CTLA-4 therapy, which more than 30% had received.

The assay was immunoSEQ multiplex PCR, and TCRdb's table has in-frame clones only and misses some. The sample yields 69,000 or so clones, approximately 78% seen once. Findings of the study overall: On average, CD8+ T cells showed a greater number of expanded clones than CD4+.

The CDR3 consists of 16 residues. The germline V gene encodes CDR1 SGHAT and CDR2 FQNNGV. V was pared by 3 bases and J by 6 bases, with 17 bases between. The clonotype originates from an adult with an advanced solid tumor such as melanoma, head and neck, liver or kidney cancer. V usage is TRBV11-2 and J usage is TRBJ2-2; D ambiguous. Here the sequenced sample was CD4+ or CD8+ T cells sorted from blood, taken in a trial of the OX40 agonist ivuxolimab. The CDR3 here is CASSLVQKGLAGELFF. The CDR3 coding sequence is TGTGCCAGCAGCTTGGTGCAAAAAGGATTAGCCGGGGAGCTGTTTTTT.